This T cell receptor beta chain was sequenced during a study of cytomegalovirus exposure and HLA in healthy donors. Primers for the PCR totalled 60 Vbeta and 13 Jbeta. The method was immunoSEQ multiplex PCR; TCRdb's version includes in-frame clones alone and lacks a portion of them. Recorded for this sample: more than 30,000 clones. Germline V CDR1 and CDR2: MGHRA, YSYEKL. This CDR3 has 14 amino acids. Trimming took off 0 bases at V and 1 base at J, with 7 bases between the two ends. This TCR came from a man between 40 and 49 years old in good health and CMV-seropositive. The rearrangement uses TRBV4-1 and TRBJ2-7, with a tentative D call TRBD2 (6 bases). Sequences were obtained from PBMCs. CDR3 in amino acids: CASSQDRGSYEQYF. CDR3 in DNA: TGCGCCAGCAGCCAAGATCGGGGGTCCTACGAGCAGTACTTC.